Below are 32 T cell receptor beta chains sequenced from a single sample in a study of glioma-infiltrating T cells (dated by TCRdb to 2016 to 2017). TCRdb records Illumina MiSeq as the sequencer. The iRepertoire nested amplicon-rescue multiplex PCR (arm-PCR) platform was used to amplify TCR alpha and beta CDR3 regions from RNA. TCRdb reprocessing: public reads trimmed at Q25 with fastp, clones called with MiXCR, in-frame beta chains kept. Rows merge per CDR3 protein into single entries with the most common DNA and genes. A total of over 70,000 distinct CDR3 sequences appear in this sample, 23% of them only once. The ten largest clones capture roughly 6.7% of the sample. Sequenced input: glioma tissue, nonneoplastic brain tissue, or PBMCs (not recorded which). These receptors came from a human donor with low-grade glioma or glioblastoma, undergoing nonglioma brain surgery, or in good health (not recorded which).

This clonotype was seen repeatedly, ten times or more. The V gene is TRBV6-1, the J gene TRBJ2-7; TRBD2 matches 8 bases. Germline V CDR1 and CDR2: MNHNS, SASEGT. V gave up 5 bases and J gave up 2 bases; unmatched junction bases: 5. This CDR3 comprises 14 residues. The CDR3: CASSRLAGPYEQYF. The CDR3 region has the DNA TGTGCCAGCAGTCGGCTAGCGGGCCCCTACGAGCAGTACTTC.

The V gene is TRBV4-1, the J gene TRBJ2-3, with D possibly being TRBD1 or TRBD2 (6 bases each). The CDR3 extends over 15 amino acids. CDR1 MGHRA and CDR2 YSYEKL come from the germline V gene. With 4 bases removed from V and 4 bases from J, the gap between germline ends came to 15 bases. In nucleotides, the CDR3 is TGCGCCAGCAGCCGCGGGACAAGCGAGCCAGATACGCAGTATTTT. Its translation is CASSRGTSEPDTQYF.

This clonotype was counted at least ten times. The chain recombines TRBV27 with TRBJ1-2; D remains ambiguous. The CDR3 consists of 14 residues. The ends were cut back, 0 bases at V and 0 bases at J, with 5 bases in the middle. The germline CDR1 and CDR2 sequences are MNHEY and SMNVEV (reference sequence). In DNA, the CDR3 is TGTGCCAGCAGTTTATCAGGGACTAACTATGGCTACACCTTC. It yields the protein CASSLSGTNYGYTF.

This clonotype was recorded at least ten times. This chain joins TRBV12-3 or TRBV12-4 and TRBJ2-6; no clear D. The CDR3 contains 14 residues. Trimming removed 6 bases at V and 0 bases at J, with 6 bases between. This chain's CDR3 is CASRFNSGANVLTF. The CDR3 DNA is TGTGCCAGCAGATTTAACTCTGGGGCCAACGTCCTGACTTTC.

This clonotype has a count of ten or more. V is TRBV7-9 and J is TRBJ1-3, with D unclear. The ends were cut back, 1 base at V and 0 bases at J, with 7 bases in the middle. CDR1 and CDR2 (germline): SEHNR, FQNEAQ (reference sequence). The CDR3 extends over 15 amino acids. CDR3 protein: CASSLVFSSGNTIYF. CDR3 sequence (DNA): TGTGCCAGCAGCTTAGTGTTCAGCTCTGGAAACACCATATATTTT.

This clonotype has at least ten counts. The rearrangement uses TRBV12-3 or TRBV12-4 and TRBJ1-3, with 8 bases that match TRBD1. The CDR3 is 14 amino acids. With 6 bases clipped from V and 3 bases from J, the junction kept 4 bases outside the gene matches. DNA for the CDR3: TGTGCCAGCAGGGGACAGGCGGTTGGAAACACCATATATTTT. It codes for CASRGQAVGNTIYF.

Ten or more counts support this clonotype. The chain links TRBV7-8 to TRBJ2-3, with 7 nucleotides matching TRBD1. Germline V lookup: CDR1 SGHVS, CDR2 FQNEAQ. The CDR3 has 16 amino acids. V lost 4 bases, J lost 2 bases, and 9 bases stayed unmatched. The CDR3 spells CASSYLSGQTTDTQYF. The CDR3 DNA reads TGTGCCAGCAGCTACCTATCGGGACAGACCACAGATACGCAGTATTTT.

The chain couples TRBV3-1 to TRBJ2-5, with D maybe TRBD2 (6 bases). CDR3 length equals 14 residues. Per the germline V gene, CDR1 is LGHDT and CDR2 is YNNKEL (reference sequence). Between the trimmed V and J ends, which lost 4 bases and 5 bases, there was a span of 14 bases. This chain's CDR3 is CASSRFTGEETQYF. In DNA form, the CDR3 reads TGTGCCAGCAGCCGGTTCACGGGAGAGGAGACCCAGTACTTC.

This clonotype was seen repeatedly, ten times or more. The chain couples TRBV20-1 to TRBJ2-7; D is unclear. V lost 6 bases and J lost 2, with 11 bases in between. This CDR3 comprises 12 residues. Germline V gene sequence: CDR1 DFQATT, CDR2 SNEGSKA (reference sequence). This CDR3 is CSAPGRTYEQYF. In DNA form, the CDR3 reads TGCAGTGCACCTGGAAGGACCTACGAGCAGTACTTC.

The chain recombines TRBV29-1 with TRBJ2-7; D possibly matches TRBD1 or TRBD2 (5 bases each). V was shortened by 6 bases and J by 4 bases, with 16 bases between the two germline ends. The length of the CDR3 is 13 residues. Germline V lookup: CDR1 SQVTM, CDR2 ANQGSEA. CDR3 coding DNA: TGCAGCGTGGGGGATCGGGGCGGGTACGAGCAGTACTTC. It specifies CSVGDRGGYEQYF.

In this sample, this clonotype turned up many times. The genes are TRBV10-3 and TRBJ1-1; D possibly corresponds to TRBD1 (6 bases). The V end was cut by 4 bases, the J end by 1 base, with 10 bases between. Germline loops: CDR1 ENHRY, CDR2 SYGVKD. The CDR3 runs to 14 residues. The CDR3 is CAISGRTANTEAFF. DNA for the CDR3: TGTGCCATCAGTGGGAGGACAGCGAACACTGAAGCTTTCTTT.

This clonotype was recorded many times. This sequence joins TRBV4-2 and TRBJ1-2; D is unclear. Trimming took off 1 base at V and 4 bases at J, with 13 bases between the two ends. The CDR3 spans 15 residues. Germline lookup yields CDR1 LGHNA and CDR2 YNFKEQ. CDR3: CASSQAHRSFYGYTF. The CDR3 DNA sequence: TGTGCCAGCAGCCAAGCCCATCGGAGCTTCTATGGCTACACCTTC.

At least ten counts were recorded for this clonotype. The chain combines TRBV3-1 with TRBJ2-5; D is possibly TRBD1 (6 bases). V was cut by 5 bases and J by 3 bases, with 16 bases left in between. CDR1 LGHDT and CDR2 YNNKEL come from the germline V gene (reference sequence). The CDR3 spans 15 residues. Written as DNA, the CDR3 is TGTGCCAGCAGCTCACGGAAAGACAGGAAAGAGACCCAGTACTTC. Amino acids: CASSSRKDRKETQYF.

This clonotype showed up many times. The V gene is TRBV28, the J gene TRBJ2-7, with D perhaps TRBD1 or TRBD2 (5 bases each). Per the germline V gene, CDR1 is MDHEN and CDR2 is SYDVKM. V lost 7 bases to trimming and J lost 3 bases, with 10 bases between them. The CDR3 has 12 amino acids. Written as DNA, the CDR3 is TGTGCCAGCACCCATGGGGGCTACGAGCAGTACTTC. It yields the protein CASTHGGYEQYF.

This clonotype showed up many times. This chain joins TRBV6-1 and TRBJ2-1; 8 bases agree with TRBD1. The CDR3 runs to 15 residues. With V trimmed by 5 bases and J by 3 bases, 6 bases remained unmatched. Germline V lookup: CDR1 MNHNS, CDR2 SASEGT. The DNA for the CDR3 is TGTGCCAGCAGTTTTTTGGGACAGGACTACAATGAGCAGTTCTTC. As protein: CASSFLGQDYNEQFF.

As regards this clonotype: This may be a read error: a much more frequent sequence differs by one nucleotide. CDR3 coding DNA: TGCGCCAGCAGCTTATGGGACCTGAGCAATCAGCCCCAGCATTTT. It encodes CASSLWDLSNQPQHF. The chain recombines TRBV5-1 with TRBJ1-5; maybe TRBD1 (5 bases). Per germline, CDR1 SGHRS and CDR2 YFSETQ. Trimming removed 2 bases from V and 1 base from J, with 10 bases in between. The CDR3 contains 15 residues.

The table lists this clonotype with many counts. In nucleotides, the CDR3 is TGCAGTGCTCCTTCTCGGGACATTGCCCCAGATACGCAGTATTTT. This sequence encodes CSAPSRDIAPDTQYF. The V and J genes are TRBV20-1 and TRBJ2-3; D may be TRBD1 (6 bases). Trimming stripped 5 bases from V and 4 bases from J, with 19 bases between. The CDR3 consists of 15 residues. The germline V gene has CDR1 DFQATT and CDR2 SNEGSKA (reference sequence).

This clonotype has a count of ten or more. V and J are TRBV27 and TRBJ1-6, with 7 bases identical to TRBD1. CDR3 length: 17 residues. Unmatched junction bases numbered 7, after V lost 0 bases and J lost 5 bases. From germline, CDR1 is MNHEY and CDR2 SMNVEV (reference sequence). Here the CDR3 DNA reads TGTGCCAGCAGTTTATCGTTGGGCAGGGGGGATAATTCACCCCTCCACTTT. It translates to CASSLSLGRGDNSPLHF.

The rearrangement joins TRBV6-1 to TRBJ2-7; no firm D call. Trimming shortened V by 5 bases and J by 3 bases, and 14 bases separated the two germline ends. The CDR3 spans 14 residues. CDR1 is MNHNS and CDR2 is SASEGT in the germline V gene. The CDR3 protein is CASSSRLLYYEQYF. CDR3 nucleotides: TGTGCCAGCAGTTCCCGACTGCTCTACTACGAGCAGTACTTC.

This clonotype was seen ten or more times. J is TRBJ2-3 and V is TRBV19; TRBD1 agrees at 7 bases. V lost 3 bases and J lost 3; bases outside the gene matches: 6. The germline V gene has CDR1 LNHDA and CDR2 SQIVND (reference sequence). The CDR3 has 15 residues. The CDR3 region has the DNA TGTGCCAGTAGTATGAGAGGGGGCCCGACAGATACGCAGTATTTT. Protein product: CASSMRGGPTDTQYF.

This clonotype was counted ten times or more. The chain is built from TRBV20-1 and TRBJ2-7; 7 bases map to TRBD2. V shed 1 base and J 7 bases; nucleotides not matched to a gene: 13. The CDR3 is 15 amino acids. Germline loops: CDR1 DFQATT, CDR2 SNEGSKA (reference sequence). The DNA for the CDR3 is TGCAGTGCTAGAGTTCGGGGACTACTGCTGTCGGAGCAGTACTTC. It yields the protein CSARVRGLLLSEQYF.

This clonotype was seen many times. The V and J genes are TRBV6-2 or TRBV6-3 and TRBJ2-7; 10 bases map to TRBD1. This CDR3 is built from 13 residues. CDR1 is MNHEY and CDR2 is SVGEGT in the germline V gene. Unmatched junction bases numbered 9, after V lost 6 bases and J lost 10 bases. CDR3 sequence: CASSIRDRGLQYF. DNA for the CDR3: TGTGCCAGCAGCATCCGGGACAGGGGTCTCCAGTACTTC.

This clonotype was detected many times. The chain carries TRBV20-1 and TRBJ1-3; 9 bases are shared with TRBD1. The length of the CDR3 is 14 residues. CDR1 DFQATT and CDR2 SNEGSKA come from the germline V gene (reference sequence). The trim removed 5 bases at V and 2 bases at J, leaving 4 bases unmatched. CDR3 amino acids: CSARRDRAGNTIYF. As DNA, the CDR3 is TGCAGTGCTCGGCGGGACAGGGCTGGAAACACCATATATTTT.

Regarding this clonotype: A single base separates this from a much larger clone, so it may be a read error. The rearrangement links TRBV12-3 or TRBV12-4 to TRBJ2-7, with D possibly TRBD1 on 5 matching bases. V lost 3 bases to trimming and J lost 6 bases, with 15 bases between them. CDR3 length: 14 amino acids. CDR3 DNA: TGTGCCAGCAGTTTCATCTCCAGGGTGGGCGAGCAGTACTTC. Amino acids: CASSFISRVGEQYF.

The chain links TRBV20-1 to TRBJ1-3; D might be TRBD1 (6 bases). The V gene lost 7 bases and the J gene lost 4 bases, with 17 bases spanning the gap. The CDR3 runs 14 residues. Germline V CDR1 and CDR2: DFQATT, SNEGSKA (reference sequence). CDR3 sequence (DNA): TGCAGTGGTGATGACAGGCTCTCGGGAAACACCATATATTTT. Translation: CSGDDRLSGNTIYF.

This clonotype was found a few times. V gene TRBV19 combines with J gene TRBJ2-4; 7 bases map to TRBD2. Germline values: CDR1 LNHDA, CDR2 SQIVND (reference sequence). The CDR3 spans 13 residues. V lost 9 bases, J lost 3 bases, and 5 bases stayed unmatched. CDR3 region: CASSPGGKNIQYF. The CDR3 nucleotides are TGTGCCAGCAGCCCGGGGGGCAAAAACATTCAGTACTTC.

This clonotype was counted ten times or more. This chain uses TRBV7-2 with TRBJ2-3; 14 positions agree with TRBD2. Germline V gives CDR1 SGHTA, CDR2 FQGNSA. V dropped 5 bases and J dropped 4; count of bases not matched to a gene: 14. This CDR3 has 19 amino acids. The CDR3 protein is CASSLRTSGGLLSADTQYF. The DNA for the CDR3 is TGTGCCAGCAGCCTTAGGACTAGCGGGGGGCTTCTCTCCGCAGATACGCAGTATTTT.

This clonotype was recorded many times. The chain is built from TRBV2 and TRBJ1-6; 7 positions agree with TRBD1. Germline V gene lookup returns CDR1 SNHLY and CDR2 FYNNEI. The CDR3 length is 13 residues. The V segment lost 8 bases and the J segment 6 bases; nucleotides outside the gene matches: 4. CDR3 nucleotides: TGTGCCAGCGAGGGACAGCTTAATTCACCCCTCCACTTT. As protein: CASEGQLNSPLHF.

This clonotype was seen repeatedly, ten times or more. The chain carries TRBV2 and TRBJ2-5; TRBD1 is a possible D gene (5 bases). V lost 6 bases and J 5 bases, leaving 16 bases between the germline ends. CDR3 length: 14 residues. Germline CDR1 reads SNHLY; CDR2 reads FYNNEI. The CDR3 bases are TGTGCCAGCAGCGTAATGACAGTAAGGGAGACCCAGTACTTC. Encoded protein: CASSVMTVRETQYF.

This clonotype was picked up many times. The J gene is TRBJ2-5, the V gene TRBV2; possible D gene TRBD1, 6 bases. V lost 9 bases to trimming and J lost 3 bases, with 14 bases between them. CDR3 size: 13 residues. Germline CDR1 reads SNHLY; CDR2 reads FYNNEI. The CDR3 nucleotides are TGTGCCAGGACAGGACTCACGAAAGAGACCCAGTACTTC. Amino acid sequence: CARTGLTKETQYF.

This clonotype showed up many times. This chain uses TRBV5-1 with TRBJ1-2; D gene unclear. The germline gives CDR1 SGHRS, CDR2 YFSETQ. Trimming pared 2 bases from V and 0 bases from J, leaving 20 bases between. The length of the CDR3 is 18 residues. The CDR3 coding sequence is TGCGCCAGCAGCTTCTTTAGTGTGCCTAATTACGCTAACTATGGCTACACCTTC. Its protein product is CASSFFSVPNYANYGYTF.

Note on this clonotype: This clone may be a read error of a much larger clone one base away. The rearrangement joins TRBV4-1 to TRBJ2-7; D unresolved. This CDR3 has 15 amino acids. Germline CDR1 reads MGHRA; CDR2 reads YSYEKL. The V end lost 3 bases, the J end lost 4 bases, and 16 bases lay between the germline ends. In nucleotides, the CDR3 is TGCGCCAGCAGCCAGGGATTAGAGTGGGTGTACGAGCAGTACTTC. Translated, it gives CASSQGLEWVYEQYF.